This T cell receptor (beta chain) stems from a study of T cell changes during pregnancy in multiple sclerosis. Some clones are missing from TCRdb's copy, which holds only in-frame ones; the method was immunoSEQ multiplex PCR. The table lists roughly 100,000 clones, about nine tenths of them singletons, with roughly 0.77% in the top ten. The germline V and J ends were trimmed by 3 bases and 1 base, with 15 bases remaining between them. CDR3 length: 17 residues. The germline CDR1 and CDR2 sequences are SEHNR and FQNEAQ (reference sequence). The sequence derives from a female donor in good health, enrolled as a control in a pregnancy study. This sequence joins TRBV7-9 and TRBJ1-4; D possibly corresponds to TRBD1 (6 bases). Sequencing used peripheral blood, obtained in the second trimester of pregnancy. DNA for the CDR3: TGTGCCAGCAGCTTCGCCGTCGGACAGATAACTAATGAAAAACTGTTTTTT. It specifies CASSFAVGQITNEKLFF.